This is a list of T cell receptor beta chains from one sample in a study of glioma-infiltrating T cells after dendritic cell vaccination. Clones were sequenced by immunoSEQ multiplex PCR, and TCRdb holds only the in-frame ones, with some missing. Of 70,000 to 95,000 clones in the sample, more than 75% were seen once. The sequencing used blood, collected after dendritic cell vaccination. Receptors originate from a human donor with glioblastoma. The CDR3 runs from the conserved cysteine through the conserved F or W. The order of the fields is clone size, D gene, V gene, J gene, CDR3 DNA, CDR3 protein. A D gene is named only where the DNA matches it firmly. Clone size is given for some rows only: seen once, a few or many times, or a class if the clone is expanded.

>-|TRBD2|TRBV19|TRBJ2-1
TGTGCCAGTAGTATATGGGTCGGAGCGGGAGGTTACAATGAGCAGTTCTTC
CASSIWVGAGGYNEQFF
>-|-|TRBV28|TRBJ1-2
TGTGCCAGCAGTTTATCGGGACATCTCTATGGCTACACCTTC
CASSLSGHLYGYTF
>-|-|TRBV10-3|TRBJ2-6
TGTGCCACCCCGGCTAGCTCTGGGGCCAACGTCCTGACTTTC
CATPASSGANVLTF
>-|TRBD2|TRBV2|TRBJ2-7
TGTGCCAGCACCGGACTAGCGGGGGGCGCCGAGCAGTACTTC
CASTGLAGGAEQYF
>-|-|TRBV18|TRBJ2-7
TGTGCCAGCTCACCAGGCCGGGTAAACTACGAGCAGTACTTC
CASSPGRVNYEQYF
>once|-|TRBV11-2|TRBJ2-1
TGTGCCAGCAGCTTAGAAGACTTCAATGAGCAGTTCTTC
CASSLEDFNEQFF
>once|TRBD2|TRBV29-1|TRBJ2-3
TGCAGCGTTGTTGGGCTAGCGGGAGCCCCAGATACGCAGTATTTT
CSVVGLAGAPDTQYF
>-|-|TRBV7-9|TRBJ1-4
TGTGCCAGCAGTCCCGCAGGCATTGCGGGTGAAAAACTGTTTTTT
CASSPAGIAGEKLFF
>-|TRBD1|TRBV27|TRBJ1-3
TGTGCCAGCAGTTCGACAGGGCTTGGAAACACCATATATTTT
CASSSTGLGNTIYF
>-|-|TRBV12-5|TRBJ2-7
TGTGCTAGTGGTCTCTCCATAGACTACGAGCAGTACTTC
CASGLSIDYEQYF
>-|-|TRBV5-8|TRBJ2-7
TGTGCCAGCAGCTTTTTGTCAGGGGCCTACGAGCAGTACTTC
CASSFLSGAYEQYF
>-|TRBD2|TRBV4-1|TRBJ2-7
TGCGCCAGCAGCCAAGAGCCCCCCCCTAGCGGGACTTACGAGCAGTACTTC
CASSQEPPPSGTYEQYF
>once|-|TRBV4-2|TRBJ1-1
TGTGCCAGCAGCCAAGATAGGAGGGGGAACACTGAAGCTTTCTTT
CASSQDRRGNTEAFF
>few|-|TRBV4-1|TRBJ1-1
TGCGCCAGCAGCCAAGAACACAGGGCTGGCACTGAAGCTTTCTTT
CASSQEHRAGTEAFF
>-|-|TRBV5-1|TRBJ2-5
TGCGCCAGCAGCCAGACCCCAGCGGTCCAAGAGACCCAGTACTTC
CASSQTPAVQETQYF
>-|-|TRBV15|TRBJ1-1
TGTGCCACCAGCAGAGATCACTTTTCGAACACTGAAGCTTTCTTT
CATSRDHFSNTEAFF
>-|-|TRBV2|TRBJ1-6
TGTGCCACCGGGACCAAGGAGGGTTCACCCCTCCACTTT
CATGTKEGSPLHF
>-|-|TRBV5-1|TRBJ1-6
TGCGCCAGCAGCCTCGACAGCTCCTATAATTCCCCCCTCCACTTT
CASSLDSSYNSPLHF
>-|-|TRBV7-9|TRBJ1-2
TGTGCCAGCAGCCTAAGACAGTTTGACTATGGCTACACCTTC
CASSLRQFDYGYTF
>once|-|TRBV6-1|TRBJ2-5
TGTGCCAGCAGTGATGGGGCTCAAGAGACCCAGTACTTC
CASSDGAQETQYF
>-|-|TRBV19|TRBJ1-1
TGTGCCAGTAATCGGGGGTTAGACACTGAAGCTTTCTTT
CASNRGLDTEAFF
>-|-|TRBV18|TRBJ2-7
TGTGCCAGCTCACCACCCACGGGGTACGAGCAGTACTTC
CASSPPTGYEQYF
>-|TRBD2|TRBV5-6|TRBJ2-7
TGTGCCAGCAGCCCTGGGCGGGAGCTCTACGAGCAGTACTTC
CASSPGRELYEQYF
>-|TRBD2|TRBV9|TRBJ2-5
TGTGCCAGCAGCGTAAAGCGGGGGCAAGAGACCCAGTACTTC
CASSVKRGQETQYF
>-|-|TRBV11-2|TRBJ2-2
TGTGCCAGCAGCTTAGCGGGGGATGCCGGGGAGCTGTTTTTT
CASSLAGDAGELFF
>-|TRBD1|TRBV5-1|TRBJ1-4
TGCGCCAGCAGCTCGGGACAGATTAATGAAAAACTGTTTTTT
CASSSGQINEKLFF
>-|TRBD2|TRBV4-1|TRBJ2-2
TGCGCCAGCAGCCAAGGACTGGGCGGGGGGACCGGGGAGCTGTTTTTT
CASSQGLGGGTGELFF
>-|TRBD1|TRBV7-2|TRBJ2-1
TGTGCCAGCAGCGCGGACAGGGGCGATGAGCAGTTCTTC
CASSADRGDEQFF
>few|TRBD1|TRBV5-1|TRBJ2-1
TGCGCCAGCAGCTTGTCCGGGACAGGGAGGAATGAGCAGTTCTTC
CASSLSGTGRNEQFF
>-|-|TRBV14|TRBJ2-1
TGTGCCAGCAGCCAAGCCAGGGTGGGTGAACAGTTCTTC
CASSQARVGEQFF
>-|TRBD2|TRBV6-1|TRBJ2-1
TGTGCCAGCAGTGAAGTGGGGGGGAGTAACTACAATGAGCAGTTCTTC
CASSEVGGSNYNEQFF
>once|-|TRBV11-2|TRBJ1-2
TGTGCCAGCAGCTTAGATCGCAGGGGCGGATACTATAACTATGGCTACACCTTC
CASSLDRRGGYYNYGYTF
>-|TRBD2|TRBV19|TRBJ2-4
TGTGCCAGTAGTACCGCTAGCGGGAGGGGGTCTCAGGGCATTCAGTACTTC
CASSTASGRGSQGIQYF
>-|TRBD1|TRBV11-2|TRBJ1-1
TGTGCCAGCAGCTCCGACAGGGTAGGCACTGAAGCTTTCTTT
CASSSDRVGTEAFF
>-|-|TRBV5-1|TRBJ1-1
TGCGCCAGCAGCTTGCGGGCAGGGGACACTGAAGCTTTCTTT
CASSLRAGDTEAFF
>-|-|TRBV21-1|TRBJ1-5
TGTGCCAGCAGCGGACATGGCAGAAGTCAGCCCCAGCATTTT
CASSGHGRSQPQHF
>-|-|TRBV6-5|TRBJ2-7
TGTGCCAGCAGCCCCGAGAGCCGCCGGTACGAGCAGTACTTC
CASSPESRRYEQYF
>-|TRBD1|TRBV6-5|TRBJ2-7
TGTGCCAGCAGTTACTCGGGACAGGTCTCATACGAGCAGTACTTC
CASSYSGQVSYEQYF
>-|-|TRBV19|TRBJ2-2
TGTGCCAGTAGTGCAGGCCCTAGAGGGAGAAACACCGGGGAGCTGTTTTTT
CASSAGPRGRNTGELFF
>-|-|TRBV7-6|TRBJ2-2
TGTGCCAGCAGCCTAAATACCGGGGAGCTGTTTTTT
CASSLNTGELFF
>-|TRBD2|TRBV7-6|TRBJ2-5
TGTGCCAGCAGCTTAAGAGAGCGGGGGGGCCAAGAGACCCAGTACTTC
CASSLRERGGQETQYF
>-|TRBD1|TRBV5-1|TRBJ2-7
TGCGCCAGCAGCACGGGACAGCCCTACGAGCAGTACTTC
CASSTGQPYEQYF
>-|-|TRBV5-6|TRBJ2-5
TGTGCCAGCAGCTTCGGGTGGGCGGGTACTGAGACCCAGTACTTC
CASSFGWAGTETQYF
>once|-|TRBV7-2|TRBJ1-1
TGTGCCAGCAGCTTAGCATCGATGAGGACTGAAGCTTTCTTT
CASSLASMRTEAFF
>-|-|TRBV14|TRBJ1-2
TGTGCCAGCAGCCAAAGCACAGGATACCATGGCTACACCTTC
CASSQSTGYHGYTF
>-|-|TRBV5-1|TRBJ1-1
TGCGCCAGCAGCTTGGGAGGAGAGACAGGAGGACGAGCTTTCTTT
CASSLGGETGGRAFF